This T cell receptor beta chain is from a study of untreated major depressive disorder. In regard to this clone: Its specificity is not known.

The CDR3 extends over 15 amino acids. Germline CDR1 reads SGHRS; CDR2 reads YFSETQ. Trimming removed 3 bases at V and 2 bases at J, with 11 bases between. Profiled with immunoSEQ multiplex PCR; TCRdb holds only in-frame clones, not every one. The table has nearly 20,000 clones, under 90% seen once. Study-wide results and caveats: Depressed patients' CD4+ T cells carried increased TRBV05-01 (Vbeta 5.1) usage versus control CD4+ T cells. The small study sample limits how generally findings apply.

The sequencing sample was made of CD4+ T cells from PBMCs. The gene calls are TRBV5-1 and TRBJ2-2; D is perhaps TRBD1 (7 bases). This receptor was obtained from a woman between 25 and 40 years old in good health. CDR3 nucleotides: TGCGCCAGCAGCTCGGGGGACAGCAACACCGGGGAGCTGTTTTTT. This translates into CASSSGDSNTGELFF. Drawing the rest from reference TRBV5-1 and TRBJ2-2, the complete variable domain is KAGVTQTPRYLIKTRGQQVTLSCSPISGHRSVSWYQQTPGQGLQFLFEYFSETQRNKGNFPGRFSGRQFSNSRSEMNVSTLELGDSALYLCASSSGDSNTGELFFGEGSRLTVL.